This T cell receptor (beta chain) is drawn from a study of vaccination effects on CD4 cells after COVID-19. Trimming shortened V by 6 bases and J by 0 bases, and 14 bases separated the two germline ends. Germline V gene lookup returns CDR1 KGHSH and CDR2 LQKENI. This CDR3 has 15 residues. Here immunoSEQ multiplex PCR was the method, and the copy in TCRdb shows in-frame clones only, minus some. There are tens of thousands of clones in the sample; about four fifths occur only once, and about 2.4% lies in the top ten. Sequencing was preceded by expansion of antigen-specific CD4+ T cells with viral peptide pools in the ViraFEST assay. When 10 to 11 days of culture had elapsed, CD4+ T cells were isolated. About this clone itself: Antigen specificity is unknown.

This TCR came from a human donor who received a COVID-19 vaccine. Sequenced here: CD4+ T cells from PBMCs cultured with HCoV-229E spike peptides, sampled before COVID-19 vaccination. The rearrangement uses TRBV18 and TRBJ1-2; D is perhaps TRBD1 (6 bases). Written as DNA, the CDR3 is TGTGCCAGCTCGACGGGACAATCTTCTAACTATGGCTACACCTTC. This codes for CASSTGQSSNYGYTF.